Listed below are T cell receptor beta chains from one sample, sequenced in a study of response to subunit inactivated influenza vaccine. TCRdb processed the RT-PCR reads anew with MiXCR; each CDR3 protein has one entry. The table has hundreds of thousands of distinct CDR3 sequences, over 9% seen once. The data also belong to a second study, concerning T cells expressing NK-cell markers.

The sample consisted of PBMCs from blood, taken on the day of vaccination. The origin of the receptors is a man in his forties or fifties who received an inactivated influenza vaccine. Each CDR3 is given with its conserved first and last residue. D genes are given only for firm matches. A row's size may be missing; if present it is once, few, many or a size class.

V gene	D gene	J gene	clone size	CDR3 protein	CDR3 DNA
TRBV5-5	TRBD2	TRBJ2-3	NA	CASSPLAGGDTQYF	TGTGCCAGCAGCCCTCTAGCGGGGGGAGATACGCAGTATTTT
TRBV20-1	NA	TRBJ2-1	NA	CSARLGLNNEQFF	TGCAGTGCTAGACTCGGACTGAACAATGAGCAGTTCTTC
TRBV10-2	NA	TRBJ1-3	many	CASSAYRASGNTIYF	TGCGCCAGCAGTGCATACAGGGCCTCTGGAAACACCATATATTTT
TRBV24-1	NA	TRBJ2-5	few	CATSAAIHGETQYF	TGTGCCACCAGTGCCGCGATACACGGAGAGACCCAGTACTTC
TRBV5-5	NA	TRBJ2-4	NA	CASSLHTVAKNIQYF	TGTGCCAGCAGCTTGCACACTGTAGCCAAAAACATTCAGTACTTC
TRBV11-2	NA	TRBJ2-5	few	CASSSSLEETQYF	TGTGCCAGCAGCTCTTCGTTAGAAGAGACCCAGTACTTC
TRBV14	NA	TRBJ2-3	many	CASQDEVQDTQYF	TGTGCCAGCCAAGACGAGGTGCAAGATACGCAGTATTTT
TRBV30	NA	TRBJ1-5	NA	CAWSGQLAGEPQHF	TGTGCCTGGAGTGGTCAGTTGGCGGGGGAGCCCCAGCATTTT
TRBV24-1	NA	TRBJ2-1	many	CATSDQQGNEQFF	TGTGCCACCAGTGACCAACAGGGCAATGAGCAGTTCTTC
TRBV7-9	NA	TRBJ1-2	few	CASSLYEVLGYTF	TGTGCCAGCAGCTTATACGAGGTCCTTGGCTACACCTTC
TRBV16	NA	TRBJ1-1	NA	CASSRSRDTAEAFF	TGTGCCAGCAGCCGGAGCCGTGACACGGCTGAAGCTTTCTTT
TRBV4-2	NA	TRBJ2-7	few	CASSREFLYEQYF	TGTGCCAGCAGCAGGGAGTTCTTGTACGAGCAGTACTTC
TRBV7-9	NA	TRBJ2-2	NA	CASSLGQPGGELFF	TGTGCCAGCAGCCTAGGACAGCCGGGAGGGGAGCTGTTTTTT
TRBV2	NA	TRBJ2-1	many	CASGQHLAFEQFF	TGTGCCAGCGGACAACATCTAGCTTTTGAGCAGTTCTTC
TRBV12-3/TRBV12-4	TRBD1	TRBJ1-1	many	CASRVTGDAEAFF	TGTGCCAGCAGAGTTACAGGGGACGCTGAAGCTTTCTTT
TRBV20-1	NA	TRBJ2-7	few	CSAGQYEQYF	TGCAGTGCCGGTCAATACGAGCAGTACTTC
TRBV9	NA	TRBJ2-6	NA	CASSVGLRSGANVLTF	TGTGCCAGCAGCGTAGGCCTCCGATCTGGGGCCAACGTCCTGACTTTC
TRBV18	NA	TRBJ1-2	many	CASSTTGLNNYGYTF	TGTGCCAGCTCAACCACAGGGCTCAATAACTATGGCTACACCTTC
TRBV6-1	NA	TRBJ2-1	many	CATRLETASSYNEQFF	TGTGCCACCCGGTTGGAGACGGCGAGCTCCTACAATGAGCAGTTCTTC
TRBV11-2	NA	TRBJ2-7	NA	CASKTSDGSLQYF	TGTGCCTCAAAAACTTCGGACGGTTCGCTGCAGTACTTC
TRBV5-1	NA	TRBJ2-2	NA	CASSGRGIGELFF	TGCGCCAGCTCGGGACGGGGAATCGGGGAGCTGTTTTTT
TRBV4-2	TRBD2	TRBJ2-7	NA	CASSQTSGRGYEQYF	TGTGCCAGCAGCCAGACTAGCGGGAGAGGGTACGAGCAGTACTTC
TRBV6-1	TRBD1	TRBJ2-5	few	CASSTPTGGRETQYF	TGTGCCAGCAGCACCCCGACAGGGGGTCGGGAGACCCAGTACTTC
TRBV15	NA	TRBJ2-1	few	CATSGGGGRDEQFF	TGTGCCACCAGCGGAGGAGGTGGGCGGGATGAGCAGTTCTTC
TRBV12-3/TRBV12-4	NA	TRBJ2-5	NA	CASSSPASVGETQYF	TGTGCCAGCAGCTCTCCCGCTAGCGTGGGGGAGACCCAGTACTTC
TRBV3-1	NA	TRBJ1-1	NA	CASSQPGSASEAFF	TGTGCCAGCAGCCAGCCTGGGTCGGCGTCTGAAGCTTTCTTT
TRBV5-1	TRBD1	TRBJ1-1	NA	CASSTTGQGYTEAFF	TGCGCCAGCAGCACTACGGGACAGGGGTACACTGAAGCTTTCTTT
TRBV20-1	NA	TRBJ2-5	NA	CSIYPPGKRGTQYF	TGCAGTATCTACCCACCGGGCAAACGGGGGACCCAGTACTTC
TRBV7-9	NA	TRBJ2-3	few	CASRGILSTDTQYF	TGTGCCAGCCGCGGGATACTGAGCACAGATACGCAGTATTTT
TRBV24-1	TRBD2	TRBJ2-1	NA	CATSDGRLAGVGPNEQFF	TGTGCCACCAGTGATGGCCGACTAGCGGGAGTAGGTCCCAATGAGCAGTTCTTC
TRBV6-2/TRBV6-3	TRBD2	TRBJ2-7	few	CASSYFGLRSGSWYEQYF	TGTGCCAGCAGTTACTTTGGTCTAAGGAGCGGGAGTTGGTACGAGCAGTACTTC
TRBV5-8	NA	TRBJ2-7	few	CASSLTTDRSYEQYF	TGTGCCAGCAGCTTGACAACTGACCGTTCCTACGAGCAGTACTTC